One T cell receptor beta chain is described in this entry. Its antigen is undetermined. This specimen comes from a study of Ad26.COV2.S vaccination and SARS-CoV-2 variants. Overall study context: Intramuscular Ad26.COV2.S doses were given once or twice, 56 days apart. General study results and limits: Vaccinees showed greater spike-specific TCR breadth than placebo recipients. Overall T cell responses may have been underestimated by the analyses of TCR breadth and depth.

Produced via immunoSEQ multiplex PCR; TCRdb's table is partial and in-frame only. The sample shows hundreds of thousands of clones, about 85% of them seen only once. Treatment specified: 15 to 20 received Ad26.COV2.S at low or high dose, single or two shots; several received placebo; per-sample allocation not given. Samples came from day 63 after the first vaccine or placebo injection. Spike of the Wuhan-strain SARS-CoV-2 was expressed by an Ad26 vector, which formed the vaccine. CDR1 MRHNA and CDR2 SNTAGT come from the germline V gene. The CDR3 runs 12 residues. V was shortened by 2 bases and J by 14 bases, with 10 bases between the two germline ends.

The clonotype comes from a person aged 18-65 years who received the Ad26.COV2.S COVID-19 vaccine or a placebo. This chain uses TRBV6-4 with TRBJ1-6, with unresolved D. Sequenced here: peripheral blood, sampled in a trial of Ad26.COV2.S vaccine versus placebo. The CDR3 loop is CASSDTRASLHF. The CDR3 DNA reads TGTGCCAGCAGTGACACTCGGGCTTCCCTCCACTTT.